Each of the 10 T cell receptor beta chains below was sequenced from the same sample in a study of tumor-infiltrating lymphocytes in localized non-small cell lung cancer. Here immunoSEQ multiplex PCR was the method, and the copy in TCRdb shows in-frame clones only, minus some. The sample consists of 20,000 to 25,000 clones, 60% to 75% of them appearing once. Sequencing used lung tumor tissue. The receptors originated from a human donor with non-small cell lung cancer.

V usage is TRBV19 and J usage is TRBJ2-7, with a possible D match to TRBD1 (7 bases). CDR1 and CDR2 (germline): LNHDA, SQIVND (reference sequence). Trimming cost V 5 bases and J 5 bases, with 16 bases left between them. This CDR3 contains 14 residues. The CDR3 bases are TGTGCCAGTAGTCTAGGTGGAGGGGGCGACGAGCAGTACTTC. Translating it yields CASSLGGGGDEQYF.

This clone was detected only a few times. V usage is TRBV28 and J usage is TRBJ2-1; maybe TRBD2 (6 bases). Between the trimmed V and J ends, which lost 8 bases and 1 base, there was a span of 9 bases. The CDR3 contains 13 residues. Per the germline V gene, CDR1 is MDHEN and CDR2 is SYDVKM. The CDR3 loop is CASVGGSYNEQFF. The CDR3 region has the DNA TGTGCCAGCGTCGGGGGATCCTACAATGAGCAGTTCTTC.

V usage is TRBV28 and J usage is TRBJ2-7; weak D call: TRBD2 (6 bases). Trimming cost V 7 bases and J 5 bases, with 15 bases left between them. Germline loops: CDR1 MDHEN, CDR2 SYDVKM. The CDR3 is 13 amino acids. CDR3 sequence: CASKVHGGNEQYF. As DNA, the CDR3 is TGTGCCAGCAAGGTCCATGGGGGGAACGAGCAGTACTTC.

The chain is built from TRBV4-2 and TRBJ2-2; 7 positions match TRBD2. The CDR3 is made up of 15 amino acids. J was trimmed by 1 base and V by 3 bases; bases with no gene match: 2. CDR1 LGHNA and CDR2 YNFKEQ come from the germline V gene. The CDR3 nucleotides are TGTGCCAGCAGCCAGGTAGCGGGGAACACCGGGGAGCTGTTTTTT. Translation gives CASSQVAGNTGELFF.

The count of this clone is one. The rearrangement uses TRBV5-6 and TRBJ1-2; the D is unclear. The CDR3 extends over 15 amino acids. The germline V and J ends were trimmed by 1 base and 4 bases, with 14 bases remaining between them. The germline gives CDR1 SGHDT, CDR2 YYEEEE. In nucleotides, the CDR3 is TGTGCCAGCAGCTTGTACATGTCAGCACTCTATGGCTACACCTTC. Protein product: CASSLYMSALYGYTF.

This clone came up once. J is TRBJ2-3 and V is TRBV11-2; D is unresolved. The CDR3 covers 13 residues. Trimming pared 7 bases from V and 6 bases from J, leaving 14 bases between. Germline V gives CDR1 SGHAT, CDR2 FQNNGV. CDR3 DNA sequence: TGTGCCAGCACCCCGCTGTGGTCGGATACGCAGTATTTT. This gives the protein CASTPLWSDTQYF.

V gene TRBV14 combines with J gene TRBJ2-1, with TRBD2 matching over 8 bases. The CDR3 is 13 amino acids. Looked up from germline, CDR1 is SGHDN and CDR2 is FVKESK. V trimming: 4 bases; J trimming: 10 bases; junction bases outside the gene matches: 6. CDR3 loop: CASSRVIAGEQFF. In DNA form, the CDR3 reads TGTGCCAGCAGCCGGGTAATAGCGGGAGAGCAGTTCTTC. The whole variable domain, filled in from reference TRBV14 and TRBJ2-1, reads EAGVTQFPSHSVIEKGQTVTLRCDPISGHDNLYWYRRVMGKEIKFLLHFVKESKQDESGMPNNRFLAERTGGTYSTLKVQPAELEDSGVYFCASSRVIAGEQFFGPGTRLTVL.

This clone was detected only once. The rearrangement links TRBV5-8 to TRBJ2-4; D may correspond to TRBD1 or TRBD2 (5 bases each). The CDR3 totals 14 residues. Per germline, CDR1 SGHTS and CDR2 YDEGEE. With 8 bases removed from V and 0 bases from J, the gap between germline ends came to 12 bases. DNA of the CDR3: TGTGCCAGTTGGGGGATACTAGCCAAAAACATTCAGTACTTC. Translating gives CASWGILAKNIQYF.

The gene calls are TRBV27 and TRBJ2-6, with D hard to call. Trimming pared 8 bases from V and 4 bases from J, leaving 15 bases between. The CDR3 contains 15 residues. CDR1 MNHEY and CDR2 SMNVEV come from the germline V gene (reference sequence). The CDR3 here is CASSAPGRGANVLTF. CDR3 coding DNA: TGTGCCAGCTCCGCTCCGGGTAGGGGGGCCAACGTCCTGACTTTC.

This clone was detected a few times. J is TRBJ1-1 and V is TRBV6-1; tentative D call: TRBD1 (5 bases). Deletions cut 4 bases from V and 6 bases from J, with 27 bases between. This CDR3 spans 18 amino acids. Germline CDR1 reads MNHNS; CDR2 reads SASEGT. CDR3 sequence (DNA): TGTGCCAGCAGTGTCGGGACCATCGGGAGGAATTTTGGTCCTGAAGCTTTCTTT. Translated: CASSVGTIGRNFGPEAFF.